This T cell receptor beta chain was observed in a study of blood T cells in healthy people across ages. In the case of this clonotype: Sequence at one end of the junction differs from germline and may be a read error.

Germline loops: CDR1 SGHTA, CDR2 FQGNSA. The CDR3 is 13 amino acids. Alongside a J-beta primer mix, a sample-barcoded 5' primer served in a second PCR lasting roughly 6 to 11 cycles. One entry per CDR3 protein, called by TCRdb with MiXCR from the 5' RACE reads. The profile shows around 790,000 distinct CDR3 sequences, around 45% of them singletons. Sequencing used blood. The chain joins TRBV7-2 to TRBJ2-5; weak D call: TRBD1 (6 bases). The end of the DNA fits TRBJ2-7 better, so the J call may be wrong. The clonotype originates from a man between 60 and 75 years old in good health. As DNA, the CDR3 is TGTGCCGGCAGGGGCCCCCCGGGTAGCGAGCAGTACTTC. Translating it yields CAGRGPPGSEQYF.